This T cell receptor (beta chain) derives from a study of spatial heterogeneity in lung cancer. Study in general: Detection consistently captured more beta-chain sequences than alpha-chain sequences.

The library protocol tagged each TCR cDNA with a unique molecular identifier. TCRdb reanalysed the 5' RACE reads using MiXCR and keeps one entry per CDR3 protein. The profile shows more than 9,000 distinct CDR3 sequences, more than 6% of them singletons. There are 20 residues in the CDR3. Trimming shortened V by 5 bases and J by 2 bases, and 28 bases separated the two germline ends. Germline CDR1 SGHVS, CDR2 FQNEAQ. The time point denotes: sample taken at primary tumor resection. This sequence originates from a male donor with early-stage non-small cell lung cancer. The chain carries TRBV7-8 and TRBJ2-1; perhaps TRBD2 as D (5 bases). The starting material was normal lung tissue next to the tumor, obtained at surgery. Here the CDR3 DNA reads TGTGCCAGCAGCCACGGAGAGTCTAGCCCTGTAATTAAGACCTACAATGAGCAGTTCTTC. Protein: CASSHGESSPVIKTYNEQFF.